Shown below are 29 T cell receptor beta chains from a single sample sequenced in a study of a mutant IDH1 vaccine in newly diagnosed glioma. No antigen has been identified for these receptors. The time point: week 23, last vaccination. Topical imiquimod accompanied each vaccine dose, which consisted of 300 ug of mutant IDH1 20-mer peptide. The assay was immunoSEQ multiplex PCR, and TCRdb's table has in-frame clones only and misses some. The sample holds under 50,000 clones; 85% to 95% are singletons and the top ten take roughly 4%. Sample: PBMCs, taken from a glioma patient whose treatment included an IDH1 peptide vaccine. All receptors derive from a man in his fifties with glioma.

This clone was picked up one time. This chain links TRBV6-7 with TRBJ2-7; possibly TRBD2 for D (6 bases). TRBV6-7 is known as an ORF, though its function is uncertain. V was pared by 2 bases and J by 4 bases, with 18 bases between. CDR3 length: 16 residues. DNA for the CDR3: TGTGCCAGCAGTTACGTGTGTCGATTGGGGGGTTACGAGCAGTACTTC. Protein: CASSYVCRLGGYEQYF.

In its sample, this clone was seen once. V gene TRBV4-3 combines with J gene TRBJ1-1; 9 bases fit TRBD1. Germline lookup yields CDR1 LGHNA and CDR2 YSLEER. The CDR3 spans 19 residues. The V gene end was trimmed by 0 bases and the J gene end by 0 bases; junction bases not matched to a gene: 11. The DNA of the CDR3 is TGCGCCAGCAGCCAAGATATGAACAGGGGGCTCCTAATGAACACTGAAGCTTTCTTT. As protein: CASSQDMNRGLLMNTEAFF.

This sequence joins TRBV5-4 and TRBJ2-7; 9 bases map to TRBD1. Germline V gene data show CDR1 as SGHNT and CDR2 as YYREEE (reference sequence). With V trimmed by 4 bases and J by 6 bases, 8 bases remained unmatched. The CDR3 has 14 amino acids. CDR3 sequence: CASSVPGQGVEQYF. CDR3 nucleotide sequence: TGTGCCAGCAGCGTCCCGGGACAGGGAGTCGAGCAGTACTTC.

In DNA, the CDR3 is TGTGCCAGCAGTCCGCTACAGGGATCTAATAACTATGGCTACACCTTC. Its protein product is CASSPLQGSNNYGYTF. The chain joins TRBV6-6 to TRBJ1-2; possibly TRBD1 for D (6 bases). Germline CDR1 and CDR2: MNHNY and SVGAGI (reference sequence). The CDR3 consists of 16 residues. Trimming left V 5 bases short and J 1 base short, with 17 bases between.

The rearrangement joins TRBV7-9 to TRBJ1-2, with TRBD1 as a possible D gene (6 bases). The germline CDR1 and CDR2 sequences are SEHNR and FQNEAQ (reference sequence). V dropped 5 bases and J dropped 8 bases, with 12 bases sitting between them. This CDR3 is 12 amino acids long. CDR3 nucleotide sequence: TGTGCCAGCAGCCACGAGGGGGGCGGCTACACCTTC. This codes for CASSHEGGGYTF.

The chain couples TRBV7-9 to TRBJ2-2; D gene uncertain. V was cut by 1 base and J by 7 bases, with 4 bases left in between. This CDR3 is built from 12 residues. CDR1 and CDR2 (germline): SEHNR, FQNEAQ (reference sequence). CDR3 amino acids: CASSLGNGELFF. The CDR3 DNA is TGTGCCAGCAGCTTAGGTAACGGGGAGCTGTTTTTT.

Written as DNA, the CDR3 is TGTGCCAGCAGTGACTGGCGGGGGGCCTCCTACGAGCAGTACTTC. Protein sequence: CASSDWRGASYEQYF. The chain carries TRBV6-4 and TRBJ2-7; TRBD2 aligns across 8 bases. CDR3 size: 15 residues. After removal of 1 base from V and 0 bases from J, the junction contained 2 bases not matched to a gene. CDR1 and CDR2 from the germline V gene are MRHNA and SNTAGT.

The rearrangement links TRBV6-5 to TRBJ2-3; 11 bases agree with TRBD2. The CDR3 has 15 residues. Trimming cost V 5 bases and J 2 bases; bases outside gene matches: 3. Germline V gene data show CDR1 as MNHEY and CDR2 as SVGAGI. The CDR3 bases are TGTGCCAGCAGTGCGACTAGCGGGGACACAGATACGCAGTATTTT. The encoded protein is CASSATSGDTDTQYF.

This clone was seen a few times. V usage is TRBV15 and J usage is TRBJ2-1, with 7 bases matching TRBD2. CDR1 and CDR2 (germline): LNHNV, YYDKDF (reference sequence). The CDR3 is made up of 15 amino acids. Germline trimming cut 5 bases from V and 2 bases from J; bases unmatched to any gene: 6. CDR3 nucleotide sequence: TGTGCCACCAGCTTTCTAGCGGAGGCCTACAATGAGCAGTTCTTC. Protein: CATSFLAEAYNEQFF. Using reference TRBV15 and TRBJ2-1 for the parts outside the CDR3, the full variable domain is DAMVIQNPRYQVTQFGKPVTLSCSQTLNHNVMYWYQQKSSQAPKLLFHYYDKDFNNEADTPDNFQSRRPNTSFCFLDIRSPGLGDTAMYLCATSFLAEAYNEQFFGPGTRLTVL.

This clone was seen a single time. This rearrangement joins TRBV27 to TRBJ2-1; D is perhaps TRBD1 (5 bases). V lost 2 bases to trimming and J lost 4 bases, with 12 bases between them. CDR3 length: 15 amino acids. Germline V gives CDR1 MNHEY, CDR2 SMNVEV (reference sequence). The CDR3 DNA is TGTGCCAGCAGTTTAAAAGGGGATGGGTACAATGAGCAGTTCTTC. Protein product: CASSLKGDGYNEQFF.

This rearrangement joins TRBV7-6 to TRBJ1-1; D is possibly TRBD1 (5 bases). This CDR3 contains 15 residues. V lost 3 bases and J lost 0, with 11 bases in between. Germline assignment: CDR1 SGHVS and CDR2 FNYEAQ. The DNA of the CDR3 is TGTGCCAGCAGCTTGGGACGGCGAATGAACACTGAAGCTTTCTTT. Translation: CASSLGRRMNTEAFF.

In DNA, the CDR3 is TGTGCCAGTAGTATCGGCCCGGGCTCTGGGGCCAACGTCCTGACTTTC. Protein sequence: CASSIGPGSGANVLTF. The V call is TRBV19, the J call TRBJ2-6, with D uncertain. The CDR3 loop spans 16 amino acids. CDR1 is LNHDA, CDR2 SQIVND, per germline (reference sequence). V was shortened by 3 bases and J by 0 bases, with 9 bases between the two germline ends. The full variable domain, rest sourced from reference TRBV19 and TRBJ2-6, is DGGITQSPKYLFRKEGQNVTLSCEQNLNHDAMYWYRQDPGQGLRLIYYSQIVNDFQKGDIAEGYSVSREKKESFPLTVTSAQKNPTAFYLCASSIGPGSGANVLTFGAGSRLTVL.

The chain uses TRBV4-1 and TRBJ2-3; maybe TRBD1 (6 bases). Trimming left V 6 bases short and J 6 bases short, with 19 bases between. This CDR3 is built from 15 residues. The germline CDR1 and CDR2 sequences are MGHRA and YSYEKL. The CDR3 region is CASRYRDIRQDTQYF. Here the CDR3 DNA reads TGCGCCAGCAGGTACCGGGACATCAGGCAGGATACGCAGTATTTT.

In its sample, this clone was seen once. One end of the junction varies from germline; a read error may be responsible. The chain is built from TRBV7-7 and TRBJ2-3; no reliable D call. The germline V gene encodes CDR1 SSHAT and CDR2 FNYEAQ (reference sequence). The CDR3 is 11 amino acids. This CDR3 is CASSSTDTQYF. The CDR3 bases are TGTGCTAGCAGCTCGACAGATACGCAGTATTTT. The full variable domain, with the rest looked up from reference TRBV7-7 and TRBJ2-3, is GAGVSQSPRYKVTKRGQDVTLRCDPISSHATLYWYQQALGQGPEFLTYFNYEAQPDKSGLPSDRFSAERPEGSISTLTIQRTEQRDSAMYRCASSSTDTQYFGPGTRLTVL.

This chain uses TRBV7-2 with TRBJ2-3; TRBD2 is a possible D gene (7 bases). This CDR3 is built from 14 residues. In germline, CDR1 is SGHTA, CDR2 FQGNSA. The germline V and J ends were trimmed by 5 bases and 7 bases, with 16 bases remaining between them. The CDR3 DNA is TGTGCCAGCAGCCCCCGAGGGGGGGGAAATACGCAGTATTTT. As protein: CASSPRGGGNTQYF.

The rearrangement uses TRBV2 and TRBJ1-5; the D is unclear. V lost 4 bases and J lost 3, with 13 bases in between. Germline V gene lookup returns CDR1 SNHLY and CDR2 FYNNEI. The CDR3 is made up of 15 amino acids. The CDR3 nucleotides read TGTGCCAGCAGTGTCGAGGGCAGAAACAATCAGCCCCAGCATTTT. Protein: CASSVEGRNNQPQHF.

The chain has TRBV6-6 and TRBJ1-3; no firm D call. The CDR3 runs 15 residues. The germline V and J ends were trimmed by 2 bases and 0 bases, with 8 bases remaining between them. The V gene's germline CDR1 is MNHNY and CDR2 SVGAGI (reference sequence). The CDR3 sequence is CASSYPRTSGNTIYF. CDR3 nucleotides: TGTGCCAGCAGTTACCCCAGAACCTCTGGAAACACCATATATTTT.

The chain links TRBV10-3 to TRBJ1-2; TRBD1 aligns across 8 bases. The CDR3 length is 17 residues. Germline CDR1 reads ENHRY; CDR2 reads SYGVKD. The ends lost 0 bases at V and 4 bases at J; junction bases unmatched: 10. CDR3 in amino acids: CAISESGDWGTGYGYTF. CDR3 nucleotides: TGTGCCATCAGTGAGTCGGGTGACTGGGGGACAGGCTATGGCTACACCTTC.

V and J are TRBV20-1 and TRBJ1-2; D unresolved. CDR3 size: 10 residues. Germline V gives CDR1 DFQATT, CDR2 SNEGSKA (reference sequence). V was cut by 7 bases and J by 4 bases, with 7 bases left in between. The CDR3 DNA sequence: TGCAGTGTTTTTGTCTATGGCTACACCTTC. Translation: CSVFVYGYTF.

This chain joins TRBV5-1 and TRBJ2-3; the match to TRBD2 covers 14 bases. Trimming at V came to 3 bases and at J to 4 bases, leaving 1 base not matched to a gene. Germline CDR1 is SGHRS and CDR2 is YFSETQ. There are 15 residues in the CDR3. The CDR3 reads CASSSTSGGADTQYF. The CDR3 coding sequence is TGCGCCAGCAGCTCGACTAGCGGGGGGGCAGATACGCAGTATTTT.

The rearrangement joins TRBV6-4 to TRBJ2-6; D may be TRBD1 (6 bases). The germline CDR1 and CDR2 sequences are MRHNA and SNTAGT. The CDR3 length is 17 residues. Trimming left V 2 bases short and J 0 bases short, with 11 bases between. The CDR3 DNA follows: TGTGCCAGCAGTGACGGACAGTCCAGCTCTGGGGCCAACGTCCTGACTTTC. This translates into CASSDGQSSSGANVLTF.

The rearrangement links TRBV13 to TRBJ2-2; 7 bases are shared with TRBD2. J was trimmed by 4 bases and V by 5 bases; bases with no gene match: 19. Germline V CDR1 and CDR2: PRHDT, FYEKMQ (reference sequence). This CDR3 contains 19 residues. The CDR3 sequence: CASSRSQVGGPRSTGELFF. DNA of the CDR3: TGTGCCAGCAGCCGCTCCCAGGTGGGAGGGCCGAGAAGCACCGGGGAGCTGTTTTTT. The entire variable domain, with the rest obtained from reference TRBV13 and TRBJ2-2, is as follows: AAGVIQSPRHLIKEKRETATLKCYPIPRHDTVYWYQQGPGQDPQFLISFYEKMQSDKGSIPDRFSAQQFSDYHSELNMSSLELGDSALYFCASSRSQVGGPRSTGELFFGEGSRLTVL.

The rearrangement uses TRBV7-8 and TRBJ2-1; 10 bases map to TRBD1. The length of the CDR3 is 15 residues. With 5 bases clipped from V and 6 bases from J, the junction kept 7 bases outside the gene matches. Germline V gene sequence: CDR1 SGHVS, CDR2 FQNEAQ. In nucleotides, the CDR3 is TGTGCCAGCAGCAAACCGGGACAGGGGTTCAATGAGCAGTTCTTC. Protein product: CASSKPGQGFNEQFF. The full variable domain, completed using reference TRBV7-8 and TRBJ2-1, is GAGVSQSPRYKVAKRGQDVALRCDPISGHVSLFWYQQALGQGPEFLTYFQNEAQLDKSGLPSDRFFAERPEGSVSTLKIQRTQQEDSAVYLCASSKPGQGFNEQFFGPGTRLTVL.

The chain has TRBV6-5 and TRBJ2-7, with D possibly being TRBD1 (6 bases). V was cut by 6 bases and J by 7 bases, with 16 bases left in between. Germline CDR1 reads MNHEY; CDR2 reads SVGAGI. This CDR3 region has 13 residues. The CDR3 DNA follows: TGTGCCAGCAGCTCCGGGACACCTTGGGAGCAGTACTTC. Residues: CASSSGTPWEQYF.

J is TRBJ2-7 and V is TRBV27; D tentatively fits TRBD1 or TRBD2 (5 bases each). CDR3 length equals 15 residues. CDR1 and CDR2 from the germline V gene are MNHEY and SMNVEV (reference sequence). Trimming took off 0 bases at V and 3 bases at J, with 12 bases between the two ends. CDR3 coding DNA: TGTGCCAGCAGTTTATCTAGCGACAGATACTACGAGCAGTACTTC. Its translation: CASSLSSDRYYEQYF.

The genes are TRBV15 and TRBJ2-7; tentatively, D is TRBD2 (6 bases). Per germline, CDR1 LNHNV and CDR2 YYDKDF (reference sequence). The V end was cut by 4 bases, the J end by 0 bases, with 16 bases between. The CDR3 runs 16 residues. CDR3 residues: CATSMFSGAFSYEQYF. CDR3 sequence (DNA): TGTGCCACCAGCATGTTTTCGGGAGCCTTCTCCTACGAGCAGTACTTC.

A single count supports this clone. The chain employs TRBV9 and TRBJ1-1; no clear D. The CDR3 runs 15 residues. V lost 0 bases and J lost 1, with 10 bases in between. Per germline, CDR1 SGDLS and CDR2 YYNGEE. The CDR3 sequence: CASSVGGQPNTEAFF. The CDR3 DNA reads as TGTGCCAGCAGCGTAGGAGGGCAACCGAACACTGAAGCTTTCTTT.

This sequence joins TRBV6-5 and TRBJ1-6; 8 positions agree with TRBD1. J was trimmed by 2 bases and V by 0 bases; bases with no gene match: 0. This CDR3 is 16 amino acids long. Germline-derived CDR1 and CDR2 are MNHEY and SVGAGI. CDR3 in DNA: TGTGCCAGCAGTTACTCGACAGGGGCCTATAATTCACCCCTCCACTTT. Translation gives CASSYSTGAYNSPLHF.

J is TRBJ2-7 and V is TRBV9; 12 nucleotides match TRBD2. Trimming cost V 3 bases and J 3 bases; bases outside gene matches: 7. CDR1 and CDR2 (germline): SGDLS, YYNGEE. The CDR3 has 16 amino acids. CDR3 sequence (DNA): TGTGCCAGCAGCGGAGCTACTAGCGGGGGGCACTACGAGCAGTACTTC. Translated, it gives CASSGATSGGHYEQYF. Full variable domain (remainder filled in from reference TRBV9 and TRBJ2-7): DSGVTQTPKHLITATGQRVTLRCSPRSGDLSVYWYQQSLDQGLQFLIQYYNGEERAKGNILERFSAQQFPDLHSELNLSSLELGDSALYFCASSGATSGGHYEQYFGPGTRLTVT.